This TCR beta chain was sequenced for a study of cytomegalovirus exposure and HLA in healthy donors (TCRdb year 2017). About the study as a whole: An earlier analysis of some 600 of the donors reported over 250 Gb of sequence data and roughly 120 million unique TCR beta sequences obtained from 180 million or so T cells. Around 320 gigabases of sequencing data and approximately 85 million unique TCR sequences were included in an early release covering 550 to 650 HLA-typed donors. The genetic ancestry cluster associated with self-reported Caucasian donors included around four fifths of the roughly 400 genotyped donors. The study aimed to test whether signatures of past pathogen exposure could be identified by cataloging public T cell receptors. The study profiled the T cell repertoires of under 850 subjects by immunosequencing and related them to cytomegalovirus serostatus. Along with the approximately 650-subject first cohort, a separate validation cohort of approximately 110 different subjects was used. To predict cytomegalovirus infection status, the study combined high-throughput TCR immunosequencing, statistical association of individual TCRs with disease status, and machine learning. In a later analysis, previously published TCR beta repertoires from 550 to 700 donors were re-analyzed and high-resolution HLA genotyping was added so that TCR occurrence patterns could be studied. Rather than drawing on any new phenotypic data, the later analysis identified candidate immune exposures from TCR beta sequences and the way those sequences occurred across donors. In an earlier analysis of more than 550 of the donors, high-throughput TCR beta sequencing was used to judge whether each TCR beta V gene segment behaved as functional or pseudogenic. Donor age, sex, ethnicity and CMV serostatus were compiled alongside the repertoire data. A later genetic analysis used genome-wide SNP genotypes for about three fifths of the 666 donors, treating that subset as a discovery cohort. Every discovery cohort repertoire had been produced on one sequencing platform. Both class I and class II loci were covered by HLA typing, at four-digit resolution. Typing coverage varied by locus: about 629-630 donors for A, B, C, DRB1 and DQB1; under 550 for DQA1; about 600 for DPA1; fewer than 480 for DPB1. Five DR-DQ haplotypes were treated as single units for association and clustering because of strong linkage in the cohort. Among roughly 400 genotyped donors of the cohort, an average of roughly 230,000 unique TCR beta nucleotide sequences was sequenced per donor, of which about 18% were non-productive.

The library was built by means of the immunoSEQ multiplex PCR assay. The multiplex PCR relied on a mix of 60 forward primers for TCR Vbeta segments and 13 reverse primers for TCR Jbeta segments. The CDR3 region of rearranged TCR beta genes was amplified from genomic DNA with a multiplex PCR assay. Amplified TCR beta libraries were sequenced as 87-base-pair reads on the Illumina HiSeq System. As for the authors' bioinformatics: A later analysis tallied around 82 million unique TCR beta chains across the 600 to 700 repertoires, and approximately 12 million of those chains were shared by two or more donors. A nearest-neighbor algorithm error-corrected the raw reads and collapsed the reads into unique sequences, merging closely related sequences to remove PCR and sequencing errors. To assign V, D and J gene segments, CDR3 sequences were aligned to IMGT reference sequences. For a sequence to be retained, at least a six-nucleotide match to both a V gene segment and a J gene segment was required. Rearrangements were called productive when the CDR3 lacked stop codons and stayed in frame with V and J; all others were non-productive. CDR3 was defined by IMGT convention, running from the second conserved V-encoded cysteine to the conserved J-encoded phenylalanine. In an earlier analysis of more than 550 of the donors, sequences lacking an unambiguous match to a single V gene segment were excluded. In an earlier analysis of some 590 of the donors, V segments were called functional above 56.7% productive rearrangements and were called segregating when the between-donor standard deviation exceeded 5%. A statistical classification framework was built for diagnosing cytomegalovirus status from the catalog of TCR beta chain sequences. A later analysis assigned V and J genes by comparing TCR nucleotide sequences with IMGT/GENE-DB human TR gene sequences. In a later analysis, CDR3 sequences and most-parsimonious VDJ recombination scenarios were assigned using the TCRdist pipeline. A later analysis defined each TCR beta chain by its CDR3 amino acid sequence plus V-gene family, and excluded reads lacking a unique V-gene family. As a way to deal with suspected cross-contamination and a sequencing artifact, a later analysis dropped approximately 570 nucleotide sequences that were highly shared and had low generation probability. In a later analysis, a clonal expansion index for each public chain was calculated from normalized within-repertoire ranks of inferred template counts. In a later analysis, generation probabilities were computed with a VDJ recombination model fitted to out-of-frame rearrangements, and the resulting probabilities were checked against IGoR. In a later analysis, hypergeometric tests were used to score TCR-TCR, TCR-HLA and TCR-CMV co-occurrence, with a repertoire-size bias correction applied to TCR pairs. False discovery rates were estimated in a later analysis by permuting HLA or CMV assignments 20 times. A later analysis grouped co-occurring TCRs with DBSCAN, adding TCRdist sequence similarity when clustering within HLA-allele-positive subsets. Co-occurrence clustering excluded repertoires with fewer than 30,000 or more than 120,000 public chains, plus five with anomalous nucleotide sharing. Here the immuneACCESS table is served through TCRdb, limited to in-frame sequences with V and J called. Missing clones are a known gap in these copies; in checked studies unresolved V genes cover under half, and the rest lacks a known reason. V and J calls and clone size are copied from that table; D and trimming were computed from the DNA. The sample table shows under 70,000 clones, and around 79% are seen once. The ten largest account for around 2.5% of the sample.

General study outcomes and caveats: Some IMGT-functional V segments, including TRBV6-2 and TRBV6-3, could not be told apart with the 87-base-pair reads, so those segments were excluded. Compared with the 666-donor mean, donors in an Asian-associated ancestry cluster had fewer N-insertions in productive TCRs, according to a later genetic analysis. Only TCR beta chains were sequenced in this cohort, and the absence of alpha or paired-chain data limited detectable features. In a later analysis, HLA-associated TCR beta chains showed more clonal expansion and lower generation probabilities than non-associated chains that were equally common. Several of the top co-occurrence clusters appeared to be linked to parvovirus B19, influenza, CMV and Epstein-Barr virus, according to a later analysis. In both the original and validation cohorts, the classifier was reported to diagnose cytomegalovirus status with high specificity and sensitivity. The only immune exposure information available for the cohort was CMV serostatus. Most CMV-associated TCR beta chains appeared to be HLA-restricted in a later analysis, and the HLA associations seemed to be driven largely by CMV exposure. Correlated functional status among segregating V segments might reflect linkage disequilibrium, but an unknown experimental factor could not be ruled out. In a later genetic analysis, a missense DCLRE1C variant was associated with V-gene and J-gene trimming of TCR beta chains, and the association was replicated in an independent cohort. HLA typing was unavailable for some donors at each locus, so association tests used only the typed subset. The study gave a list of more than 150 TCR beta chains associated with cytomegalovirus. The authors suggested that the approach could potentially be extended to other disease states and immunological phenotypes. While some public TCRs were present in many individuals, most TCR sequences turned up only very rarely across donors. When HLA alleles, especially DR and DQ, strongly co-occurred, attributing TCR associations to individual alleles was difficult. A later analysis associated 16,951 TCR beta sequences with specific HLA alleles at a false discovery rate of 0.05. In a later analysis, TCR association rates were found to vary across HLA loci, with the most associated TCRs seen for DRB1 alleles and the fewest for HLA-C alleles. Three of the identified cytomegalovirus-associated TCR beta chains were confirmed in vitro to be specific for cytomegalovirus antigens. A further reported finding was that TCR beta sequences accurately predicted the HLA-A and HLA-B alleles for most subjects in the first cohort. Roughly 15 rarely observed V segments, including chromosome 9 orphons, were excluded from the earlier analysis of several hundred of the donors because counts were too low. Broadly in line with IMGT annotations, most TCR beta V segments showed up in productive rearrangements about 87% or about 30% of the time in an earlier analysis of roughly 590 of the donors. Sequencing depth was assumed to be roughly uniform across donors in the presence/absence analyses, though that assumption may not hold. The sequencing pipeline was judged likely to have produced a cluster of highly shared sequence variants as a technical artifact.

The germline V gene encodes CDR1 MDHEN and CDR2 SYDVKM. Between the V and J ends, shortened by 6 bases and 4 bases respectively, the junction contains 8 bases. The CDR3, from cysteine to phenylalanine, totals 12 residues. Just CDR3 DNA is preserved here, 36 bases in frame from base 1. The cohort was made up of 666 healthy bone marrow donors. All cohort members were sampled while nominally healthy, although unrecorded immune exposures were likely present. The donor was CMV seronegative and was included in the group of 352 seronegative cohort members. Every donor gave a peripheral blood sample, and the peripheral blood mononuclear cells from that sample were used for TCR beta sequencing. Genomic DNA was extracted from the blood cell samples with the Qiagen DNeasy Blood Extraction Kit. Regarding this clone: Its antigen remains unidentified. Base qualities are not recorded, but no much larger clone differs from it by a single base.

Rearrangement joined TRBV28 to TRBJ2-3, with the D gene call left open. The sample comprised PBMCs. The clonotype originates from a female donor in good health and CMV-seronegative. The DNA sequence follows: TGTGCCAGCAGATTCCAGGCAGATACGCAGTATTTT. Its protein reads: CASRFQADTQYF.